These 30 T cell receptor beta chains originate from one sample sequenced in a study of cytomegalovirus exposure and HLA in healthy donors. Assay used: immunoSEQ multiplex PCR; TCRdb lists only in-frame clones, some missing. The data show 90,000 to 150,000 clones, with roughly 90% seen just once and about 6% held by the top ten. Sequences were obtained from PBMCs. These receptors were taken from a woman younger than 35 in good health and CMV-seropositive.

In this sample, this clone turned up once. V usage is TRBV6-5 and J usage is TRBJ2-3; possible D gene TRBD2, 5 bases. Trimming stripped 2 bases from V and 0 bases from J, with 12 bases between. The CDR3 length is 16 residues. CDR1 and CDR2 from the germline V gene are MNHEY and SVGAGI. The CDR3 DNA reads as TGTGCCAGCAGTTACGCGGACCGGGAAAGCACAGATACGCAGTATTTT. This sequence encodes CASSYADRESTDTQYF.

V and J are TRBV5-6 and TRBJ2-1; possibly TRBD1 for D (6 bases). V was shortened by 3 bases and J by 7 bases, with 17 bases between the two germline ends. The length of the CDR3 is 15 residues. The germline gives CDR1 SGHDT, CDR2 YYEEEE. The CDR3 nucleotides read TGTGCCAGCAGCTCTAAGCGGACAGCCTTAAATGAGCAGTTCTTC. Amino acids: CASSSKRTALNEQFF. Together with reference TRBV5-6 and TRBJ2-1, the CDR3 gives the full variable domain: DAGVTQSPTHLIKTRGQQVTLRCSPKSGHDTVSWYQQALGQGPQFIFQYYEEEERQRGNFPDRFSGHQFPNYSSELNVNALLLGDSALYLCASSSKRTALNEQFFGPGTRLTVL.

The chain is built from TRBV4-3 and TRBJ2-7; no clear D gene. Germline loops: CDR1 LGHNA, CDR2 YSLEER. V dropped 1 base and J dropped 2 bases, with 12 bases sitting between them. The CDR3 length is 15 residues. CDR3 DNA sequence: TGCGCCAGCAGCCAAGTTGGTAACAGAGCCTACGAGCAGTACTTC. The encoded protein is CASSQVGNRAYEQYF.

This clone came up once. The J gene is TRBJ2-4, the V gene TRBV15; tentative D call: TRBD1 (5 bases). With 1 base removed from V and 7 bases from J, the gap between germline ends came to 8 bases. The germline CDR1 and CDR2 sequences are LNHNV and YYDKDF (reference sequence). CDR3 length: 13 residues. The CDR3 nucleotides are TGTGCCACCAGCAGAGGACAGTGGAACATTCAGTACTTC. Residues: CATSRGQWNIQYF.

The chain recombines TRBV6-5 with TRBJ2-1; 9 nucleotides agree with TRBD2. The length of the CDR3 is 15 residues. J gave up 8 bases and V 10 bases, and 15 bases lay outside the gene matches. Germline lookup yields CDR1 MNHEY and CDR2 SVGAGI. In nucleotides, the CDR3 is TGTGCCACCTGGCCCTGGCGGGAGGGTGGGGATGAGCAGTTCTTC. Encoded protein: CATWPWREGGDEQFF.

The rearrangement uses TRBV2 and TRBJ1-1, with D maybe TRBD1 (6 bases). CDR3 size: 14 residues. The V end lost 6 bases, the J end lost 0 bases, and 11 bases lay between the germline ends. The germline CDR1 and CDR2 sequences are SNHLY and FYNNEI. Here the CDR3 reads CASSGQLMNTEAFF. The CDR3 nucleotides read TGTGCCAGCAGCGGACAGCTAATGAACACTGAAGCTTTCTTT.

The rearrangement joins TRBV9 to TRBJ2-2; tentative D call: TRBD2 (5 bases). Looked up from germline, CDR1 is SGDLS and CDR2 is YYNGEE. The CDR3 sequence is 14 residues long. Trimming took 1 base from V and 8 from J, leaving 12 bases between them. The CDR3 bases are TGTGCCAGCAGCGTATTTACGACGGGAGGGGAGCTGTTTTTT. Protein: CASSVFTTGGELFF.

The V call is TRBV9, the J call TRBJ1-4; TRBD1 matches 8 bases. J gave up 7 bases and V 0 bases, and 8 bases lay outside the gene matches. The germline V gene encodes CDR1 SGDLS and CDR2 YYNGEE. This CDR3 has 16 residues. The CDR3 loop reads CASSVDGQGIGEKLFF. CDR3 nucleotide sequence: TGTGCCAGCAGCGTAGACGGACAGGGCATAGGTGAAAAACTGTTTTTT.

This clone was detected only once. This chain joins TRBV7-8 and TRBJ2-1, with a possible D match to TRBD2 (6 bases). The CDR3 contains 15 residues. Germline V gene lookup returns CDR1 SGHVS and CDR2 FQNEAQ. V was cut by 1 base and J by 0 bases, with 7 bases left in between. The CDR3 coding sequence is TGTGCCAGCAGCTTAGAGACTAGCTCCTACAATGAGCAGTTCTTC. Protein: CASSLETSSYNEQFF.

The J gene is TRBJ2-7, the V gene TRBV5-1, with D unclear. The germline V gene has CDR1 SGHRS and CDR2 YFSETQ. CDR3 length: 13 residues. Deletions cut 4 bases from V and 3 bases from J, with 11 bases between. The CDR3 loop is CASSPTTYYEQYF. The CDR3 DNA sequence: TGCGCCAGCAGCCCAACTACCTACTACGAGCAGTACTTC.

This chain connects TRBV7-9 to TRBJ2-7; weak D call: TRBD1 (7 bases). CDR1 and CDR2 from the germline V gene are SEHNR and FQNEAQ (reference sequence). This CDR3 contains 15 residues. Trimming took 5 bases from V and 3 from J, leaving 17 bases between them. The CDR3 DNA sequence: TGTGCCAGCAGCCAGGGGGGACCTCGCCACTACGAGCAGTACTTC. It is translated as CASSQGGPRHYEQYF.

The rearrangement joins TRBV4-3 to TRBJ1-3; no clear D. V gave up 0 bases and J gave up 4 bases, with 13 bases separating them. This CDR3 is built from 16 residues. Germline V gene lookup returns CDR1 LGHNA and CDR2 YSLEER. The chain's CDR3 is CASSQDTGFYGNTIYF. For the CDR3, the DNA is TGCGCCAGCAGCCAAGATACCGGGTTTTACGGAAACACCATATATTTT.

The rearrangement joins TRBV30 to TRBJ2-2, with D unclear. The CDR3 has 14 amino acids. Per germline, CDR1 GTSNPN and CDR2 SVGIG (reference sequence). Deletions cut 2 bases from V and 3 bases from J, with 10 bases between. The CDR3 loop reads CAWSSAYHTGELFF. As DNA, the CDR3 is TGTGCCTGGAGTAGTGCCTATCACACCGGGGAGCTGTTTTTT.

The chain combines TRBV2 with TRBJ1-4, with 9 bases matching TRBD1. The germline V gene has CDR1 SNHLY and CDR2 FYNNEI. V trimming: 5 bases; J trimming: 5 bases; junction bases outside the gene matches: 6. The CDR3 is 15 residues long. CDR3 nucleotides: TGTGCCAGCAGTACTGGACAGGGGCTCAATGAAAAACTGTTTTTT. Encoded protein: CASSTGQGLNEKLFF.

This clone was seen a few times. The chain recombines TRBV6-6 with TRBJ2-3; D is perhaps TRBD2 (5 bases). CDR1 is MNHNY and CDR2 is SVGAGI in the germline V gene (reference sequence). The CDR3 loop spans 13 amino acids. Trimming cost V 5 bases and J 6 bases, with 12 bases left between them. CDR3 sequence (DNA): TGTGCCAGCAGTCAGCGGTTGGGGGATACGCAGTATTTT. It translates to CASSQRLGDTQYF.

The chain couples TRBV5-1 to TRBJ2-5; 11 nucleotides match TRBD1. The CDR3 runs 15 residues. V gave up 4 bases and J gave up 2 bases; unmatched junction bases: 4. Germline-derived CDR1 and CDR2 are SGHRS and YFSETQ. The CDR3 sequence is CASSGGTGGQETQYF. The CDR3 DNA follows: TGCGCCAGCAGCGGCGGGACAGGGGGACAAGAGACCCAGTACTTC. The full variable domain, its missing parts supplied by reference TRBV5-1 and TRBJ2-5, is KAGVTQTPRYLIKTRGQQVTLSCSPISGHRSVSWYQQTPGQGLQFLFEYFSETQRNKGNFPGRFSGRQFSNSRSEMNVSTLELGDSALYLCASSGGTGGQETQYFGPGTRLLVL.

This chain joins TRBV7-2 and TRBJ1-5; tentative D call: TRBD1 (5 bases). Germline lookup yields CDR1 SGHTA and CDR2 FQGNSA. The CDR3 consists of 14 residues. V shed 4 bases and J shed 6 bases, with 13 bases lying between them. DNA for the CDR3: TGTGCCAGCAGCTCCAAGCCGGGGGGTCAGCCCCAGCATTTT. It specifies CASSSKPGGQPQHF.

The chain combines TRBV5-5 with TRBJ1-1; D is perhaps TRBD1 (6 bases). Germline loops: CDR1 SGHKS, CDR2 YYEKEE (reference sequence). This CDR3 has 14 residues. V was clipped by 4 bases and J by 1 base, with 11 bases between them. CDR3 protein: CASSPRDTNTEAFF. DNA of the CDR3: TGTGCCAGCAGCCCCCGGGACACGAACACTGAAGCTTTCTTT. The full variable domain, completed using reference TRBV5-5 and TRBJ1-1, is DAGVTQSPTHLIKTRGQQVTLRCSPISGHKSVSWYQQVLGQGPQFIFQYYEKEERGRGNFPDRFSARQFPNYSSELNVNALLLGDSALYLCASSPRDTNTEAFFGQGTRLTVV.

The chain is built from TRBV6-1 and TRBJ2-1; a possible D gene is TRBD1 (5 bases). Germline V gives CDR1 MNHNS, CDR2 SASEGT. Trimming pared 8 bases from V and 3 bases from J, leaving 14 bases between. CDR3 length: 14 residues. CDR3 in DNA: TGTGCCAGCCAACGTGGGGCCTACTACAATGAGCAGTTCTTC. It translates to CASQRGAYYNEQFF.

Of note for this clone: Different DNA sequences within this sample yield the same CDR3. The rearrangement uses TRBV18 and TRBJ2-7; D is possibly TRBD1 (5 bases). Germline lookup yields CDR1 KGHSH and CDR2 LQKENI. V was cut by 6 bases and J by 3 bases, with 9 bases left in between. The CDR3 totals 12 residues. The CDR3 sequence: CASSPTGYEQYF. The CDR3 DNA reads TGTGCCAGCTCTCCCACAGGCTACGAGCAGTACTTC.

This chain connects TRBV2 to TRBJ2-1; 8 positions agree with TRBD2. With 8 bases clipped from V and 8 bases from J, the junction kept 5 bases outside the gene matches. CDR3 size: 12 residues. The V gene's germline CDR1 is SNHLY and CDR2 FYNNEI. In DNA, the CDR3 is TGTGCCAGCGGGGCGGGGGGCTATGAGCAGTTCTTC. It encodes CASGAGGYEQFF.

The chain uses TRBV9 and TRBJ2-1; 8 bases are a match to TRBD1. The germline gives CDR1 SGDLS, CDR2 YYNGEE. The V gene end was trimmed by 0 bases and the J gene end by 4 bases; junction bases not matched to a gene: 12. The CDR3 runs 18 residues. Here the CDR3 reads CASSVGGTGSSRYNEQFF. The CDR3 coding sequence is TGTGCCAGCAGCGTAGGAGGGACAGGTAGTTCTAGGTACAATGAGCAGTTCTTC.

The chain carries TRBV9 and TRBJ1-2, with TRBD1 matching over 10 bases. Germline V gene lookup returns CDR1 SGDLS and CDR2 YYNGEE. The CDR3 length is 15 residues. Trimming took 3 bases from V and 4 from J; bases not matched to a gene: 6. The CDR3 spells CASSAGTGDGYGYTF. DNA of the CDR3: TGTGCCAGCAGCGCGGGGACAGGGGATGGCTATGGCTACACCTTC.

This chain joins TRBV27 and TRBJ2-7; perhaps TRBD2 as D (5 bases). The ends were cut back, 6 bases at V and 0 bases at J, with 12 bases in the middle. The V gene's germline CDR1 is MNHEY and CDR2 SMNVEV (reference sequence). The CDR3 is 14 amino acids. CDR3 sequence (DNA): TGTGCCAGCAGCGGACTGCTGAGCTCCTACGAGCAGTACTTC. Translating it yields CASSGLLSSYEQYF.

The chain is built from TRBV14 and TRBJ2-5; 8 bases agree with TRBD2. Germline values: CDR1 SGHDN, CDR2 FVKESK. There are 16 residues in the CDR3. V lost 2 bases to trimming and J lost 2 bases; unmatched junction nucleotides: 7. The CDR3: CASSQLSGLAQETQYF. Written as DNA, the CDR3 is TGTGCCAGCAGCCAATTATCTGGACTAGCACAAGAGACCCAGTACTTC.

The gene calls are TRBV15 and TRBJ1-1; D is perhaps TRBD1 (6 bases). This CDR3 region has 17 residues. Trimming removed 0 bases at V and 8 bases at J, with 22 bases between. Germline values: CDR1 LNHNV, CDR2 YYDKDF (reference sequence). The CDR3 sequence is CATSRDLLAGALMEAFF. The CDR3 nucleotides read TGTGCCACCAGCAGAGATCTACTCGCAGGGGCGTTGATGGAAGCTTTCTTT.

The J gene is TRBJ2-7, the V gene TRBV19, with 7 bases fitting TRBD1. The germline V gene encodes CDR1 LNHDA and CDR2 SQIVND (reference sequence). V was pared by 3 bases and J by 1 base, with 0 bases of the junction left unmatched. The CDR3 covers 13 residues. For the CDR3, the DNA is TGTGCCAGTAGTATGGGACAGTCCTACGAGCAGTACTTC. This sequence encodes CASSMGQSYEQYF.

V and J are TRBV11-2 and TRBJ1-5, with D tentatively TRBD1 (6 bases). This CDR3 is 14 amino acids long. V lost 5 bases to trimming and J lost 2 bases, with 10 bases between them. Germline V lookup: CDR1 SGHAT, CDR2 FQNNGV. The CDR3 region has the DNA TGTGCCAGCAGCCCCAAGGGGGGCAATCAGCCCCAGCATTTT. Protein sequence: CASSPKGGNQPQHF.

V usage is TRBV7-6 and J usage is TRBJ2-7; 12 bases fit TRBD1. CDR3 length: 16 residues. Losses at the gene ends were 5 bases for V and 7 bases for J; bases not matched to a gene: 12. Germline CDR1 and CDR2: SGHVS and FNYEAQ. CDR3 sequence (DNA): TGTGCCAGCAGCCCGTGGGGGGGACAGGGGGCTGGAGAGCAGTACTTC. Its protein is CASSPWGGQGAGEQYF.

The chain links TRBV2 to TRBJ2-6, with 7 positions matching TRBD1. Germline assignment: CDR1 SNHLY and CDR2 FYNNEI. The CDR3 sequence is 15 residues long. With 6 bases clipped from V and 2 bases from J, the junction kept 4 bases outside the gene matches. CDR3: CASRSQGTGANVLTF. DNA of the CDR3: TGTGCCAGCAGGTCACAGGGGACTGGGGCCAACGTCCTGACTTTC.